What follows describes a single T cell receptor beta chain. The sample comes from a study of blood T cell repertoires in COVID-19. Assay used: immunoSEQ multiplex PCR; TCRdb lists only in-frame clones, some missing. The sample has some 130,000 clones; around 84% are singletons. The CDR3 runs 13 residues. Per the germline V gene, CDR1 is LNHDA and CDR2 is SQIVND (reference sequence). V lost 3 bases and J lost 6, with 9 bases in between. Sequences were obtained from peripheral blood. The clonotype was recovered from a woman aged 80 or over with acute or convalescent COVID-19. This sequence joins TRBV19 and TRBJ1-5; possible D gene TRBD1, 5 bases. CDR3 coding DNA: TGTGCCAGTAGTATTGGGGGGGGTCAGCCCCAGCATTTT. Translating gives CASSIGGGQPQHF.